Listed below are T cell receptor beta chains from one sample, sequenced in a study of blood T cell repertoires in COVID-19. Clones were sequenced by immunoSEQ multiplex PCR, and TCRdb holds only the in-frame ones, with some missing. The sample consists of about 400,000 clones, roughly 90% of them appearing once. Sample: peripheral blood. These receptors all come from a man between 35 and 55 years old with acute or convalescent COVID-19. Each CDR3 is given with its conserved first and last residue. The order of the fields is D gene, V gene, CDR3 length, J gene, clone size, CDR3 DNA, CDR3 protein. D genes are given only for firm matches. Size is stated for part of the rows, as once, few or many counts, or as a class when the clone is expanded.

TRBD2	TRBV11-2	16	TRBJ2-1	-	TGTGCCAGCAGCTTTGATTCTAGCGGGAGCTTCTATGAGCAGTTCTTC	CASSFDSSGSFYEQFF
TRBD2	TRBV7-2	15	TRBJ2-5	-	TGTGCCAGCGGCCAGCGGGGTCCGGCCGGGGAGACCCAGTACTTC	CASGQRGPAGETQYF
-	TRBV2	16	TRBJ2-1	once	TGTGCCAGCAGTGAAGCGACCGGACTAAGAGTCAATGAGCAGTTCTTC	CASSEATGLRVNEQFF
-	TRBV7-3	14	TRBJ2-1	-	TGTGCCAGCAGCCAACCGGGACATTACAATGAGCAGTTCTTC	CASSQPGHYNEQFF
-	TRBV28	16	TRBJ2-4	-	TGTGCCAGCAGTTTGCGTCCGGTCATAGCGGAAAACATTCAGTACTTC	CASSLRPVIAENIQYF
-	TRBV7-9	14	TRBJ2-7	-	TGTGCCAGCAGCTTGGGGGGACTCTCCTACGAGCAGTACTTC	CASSLGGLSYEQYF
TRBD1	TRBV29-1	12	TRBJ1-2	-	TGCAGCGTTGGGGAACAGGGGAGAGCCTACACCTTC	CSVGEQGRAYTF
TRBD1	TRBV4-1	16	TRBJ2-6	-	TGCGCCAGCAGCGTACAGGGGGCTCTTGGGGCCAACGTCCTGACTTTC	CASSVQGALGANVLTF
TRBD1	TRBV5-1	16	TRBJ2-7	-	TGCGCCAGCAGCTTGGAGGTCCGGGACAGGGGCTACGAGCAGTACTTC	CASSLEVRDRGYEQYF
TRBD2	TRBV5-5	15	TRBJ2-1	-	TGTGCCAGCAGCTTGCCTAGCGGGAGGGCCAGTGAGCAGTTCTTC	CASSLPSGRASEQFF
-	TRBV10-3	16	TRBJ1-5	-	TGTGCCATCAGTGAGACCGGGACATTCTTCAATCAGCCCCAGCATTTT	CAISETGTFFNQPQHF
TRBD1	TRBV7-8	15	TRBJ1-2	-	TGTGCCAGCAGCTTACTCTCGACAGGGAGTGATGGCTACACCTTC	CASSLLSTGSDGYTF
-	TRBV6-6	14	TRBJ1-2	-	TGTGCCAGCAGTTACTCGCGGGGGAACTATGGCTACACCTTC	CASSYSRGNYGYTF
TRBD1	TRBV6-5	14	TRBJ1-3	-	TGTGCCAGCCCGACAGGGAGCTCTGGAAACACCATATATTTT	CASPTGSSGNTIYF
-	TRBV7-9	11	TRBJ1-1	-	TGTGCCAGCCGACGGGAGGGTTTAGCTTTCTTT	CASRREGLAFF
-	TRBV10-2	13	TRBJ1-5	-	TGCGCCAGCAGTGAGTGGGGGGATCAGCCCCAGCATTTT	CASSEWGDQPQHF
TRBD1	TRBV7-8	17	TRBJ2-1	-	TGTGCCAGCAGCCCCGGACAGGGACGGCCGGAGAGAGATGAGCAGTTCTTC	CASSPGQGRPERDEQFF
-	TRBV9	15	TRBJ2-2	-	TGTGCCAGCAGCGTCCGGGACTTAAACACCGGGGAGCTGTTTTTT	CASSVRDLNTGELFF
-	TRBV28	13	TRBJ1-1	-	TGTGCCAGCAGGGGTCAGGGAGGGACTGAAGCTTTCTTT	CASRGQGGTEAFF
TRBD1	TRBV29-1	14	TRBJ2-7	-	TGCAGCGTCGTACAGGGGGCTCAAACCTACGAGCAGTACTTC	CSVVQGAQTYEQYF
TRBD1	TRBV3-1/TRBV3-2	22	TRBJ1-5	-	TGTGCCAGCAGCCAAGATCGCCGCGTGGGACAGGGTTTCTCCTATAGCAATCAGCCCCAGCATTTT	CASSQDRRVGQGFSYSNQPQHF
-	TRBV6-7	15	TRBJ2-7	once	TGTGCCAGCAGTTACACTAGACACACATCCTACGAGCAGTACTTC	CASSYTRHTSYEQYF
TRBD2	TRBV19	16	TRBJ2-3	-	TGTGCCAGTCGGGTAGGCGGGAGAGGGGGCACAGATACGCAGTATTTT	CASRVGGRGGTDTQYF
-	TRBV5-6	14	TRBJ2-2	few	TGTGCCAGCAGCTTGGAACAGATCACCGGGGAGCTGTTTTTT	CASSLEQITGELFF
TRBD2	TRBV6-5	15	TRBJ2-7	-	TGTGCCAGCAGTTACGGGGGGAGGGGCTCCTACGAGCAGTACTTC	CASSYGGRGSYEQYF
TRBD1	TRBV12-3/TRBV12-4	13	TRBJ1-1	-	TGTGCCAGCAGCCGGACAGGGAGGACTGAAGCTTTCTTT	CASSRTGRTEAFF
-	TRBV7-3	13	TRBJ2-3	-	TGTGCCAGCAGCTCTGGTAGAACAGATACGCAGTATTTT	CASSSGRTDTQYF
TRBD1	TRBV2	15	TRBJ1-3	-	TGTGCCAGCAGTCCGGACAGGGGGTTAGGAAACACCATATATTTT	CASSPDRGLGNTIYF
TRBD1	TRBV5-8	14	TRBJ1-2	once	TGTGCCAGCAGACTGACAGGGGGTACCGGTGGCTACACCTTC	CASRLTGGTGGYTF
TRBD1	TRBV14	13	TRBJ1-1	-	TGTGCCAGCAGCCTAGACAGGGTTACTGAAGCTTTCTTT	CASSLDRVTEAFF
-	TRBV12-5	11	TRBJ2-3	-	TGTGCTAGTGGTTTATCTGATACGCAGTATTTT	CASGLSDTQYF
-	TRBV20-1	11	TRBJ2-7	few	TGCAGTGCTACTGCGGCCTACGAGCAGTACTTC	CSATAAYEQYF
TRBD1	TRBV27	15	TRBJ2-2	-	TGTGCCAGCAGGGTGAGGGGGCCAGGCACCGGGGAGCTGTTTTTT	CASRVRGPGTGELFF
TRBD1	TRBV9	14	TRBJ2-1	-	TGTGCCAGCAGCCCTGGGGACAGATACAATGAGCAGTTCTTC	CASSPGDRYNEQFF
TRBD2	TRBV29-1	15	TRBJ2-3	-	TGCAGTCTTAGAGCGGGGGCCCTGCCTAAGGATACGCAGTATTTT	CSLRAGALPKDTQYF
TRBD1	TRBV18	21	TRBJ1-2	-	TGTGCCAGCTCACCCTCGGACAGGGGGACGCCAGTTTCGGCCACGGACTATGGCTACACCTTC	CASSPSDRGTPVSATDYGYTF
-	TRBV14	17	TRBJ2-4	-	TGTGCCAGCAGCCAAGGCAGCGCGGGGCGTGCCAAAAACATTCAGTACTTC	CASSQGSAGRAKNIQYF
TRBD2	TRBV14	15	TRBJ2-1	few	TGTGCCAGCAGCACCACTAGCGGGAGCGGAAATGAGCAGTTCTTC	CASSTTSGSGNEQFF
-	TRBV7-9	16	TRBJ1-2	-	TGTGCCAGCAGCTTAGTAACGGGTCCCAATGGTAATGGCTACACCTTC	CASSLVTGPNGNGYTF
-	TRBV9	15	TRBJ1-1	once	TGTGCCAGCAGCGTAGACCCAGGGCCCTACACTGAAGCTTTCTTT	CASSVDPGPYTEAFF
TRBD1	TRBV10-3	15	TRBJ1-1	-	TGTGCCATCAGTGAGGCGACAGGGAGGAACACTGAAGCTTTCTTT	CAISEATGRNTEAFF
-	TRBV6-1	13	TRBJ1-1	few	TGTGCCAGCAGTGACCCGAGAGGAACTGAAGCTTTCTTT	CASSDPRGTEAFF